The text below deals with one TCR beta chain. Antigen unknown. One base away lies a much larger clone, so this may be a sequencing read error. V shed 0 bases and J shed 5 bases, with 15 bases lying between them. Germline assignment: CDR1 LGHNA and CDR2 YSLEER. The CDR3 length is 16 residues. TCRdb reanalysed the RT-PCR reads using MiXCR and keeps one entry per CDR3 protein. This sample has about 650,000 distinct CDR3 sequences, with 12% to 15% found just once. The data belong to a study of response to subunit inactivated influenza vaccine. Notes on the study in general: Each seasonal flu vaccination may recruit only limited new T cells, authors suggested.

The V and J genes are TRBV4-3 and TRBJ2-3; a weak D match, TRBD2 (6 bases). The sequencing here drew on PBMCs from blood, taken less than 15 days before vaccination. This clonotype was obtained from a man aged 50-60 years who received an inactivated influenza vaccine. The DNA of the CDR3 is TGCGCCAGCAGCCAAGATTGGCGGCTAGCGTTAGATACGCAGTATTTT. Amino acids: CASSQDWRLALDTQYF.